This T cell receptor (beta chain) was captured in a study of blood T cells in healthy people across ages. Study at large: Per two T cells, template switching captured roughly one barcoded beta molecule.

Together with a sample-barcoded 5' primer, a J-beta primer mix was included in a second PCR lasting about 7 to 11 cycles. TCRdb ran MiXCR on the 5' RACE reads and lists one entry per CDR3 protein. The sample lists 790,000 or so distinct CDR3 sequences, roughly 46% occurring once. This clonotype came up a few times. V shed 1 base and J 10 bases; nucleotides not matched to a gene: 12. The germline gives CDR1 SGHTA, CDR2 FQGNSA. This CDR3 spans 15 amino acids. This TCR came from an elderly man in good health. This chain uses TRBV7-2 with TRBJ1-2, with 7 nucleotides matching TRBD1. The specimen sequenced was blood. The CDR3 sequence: CASSLGFGQASIYTF. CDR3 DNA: TGTGCCAGCAGCTTAGGTTTCGGACAGGCCTCTATCTACACCTTC. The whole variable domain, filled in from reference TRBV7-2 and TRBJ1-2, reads GAGVSQSPSNKVTEKGKDVELRCDPISGHTALYWYRQSLGQGLEFLIYFQGNSAPDKSGLPSDRFSAERTGGSVSTLTIQRTQQEDSAVYLCASSLGFGQASIYTFGSGTRLTVV.